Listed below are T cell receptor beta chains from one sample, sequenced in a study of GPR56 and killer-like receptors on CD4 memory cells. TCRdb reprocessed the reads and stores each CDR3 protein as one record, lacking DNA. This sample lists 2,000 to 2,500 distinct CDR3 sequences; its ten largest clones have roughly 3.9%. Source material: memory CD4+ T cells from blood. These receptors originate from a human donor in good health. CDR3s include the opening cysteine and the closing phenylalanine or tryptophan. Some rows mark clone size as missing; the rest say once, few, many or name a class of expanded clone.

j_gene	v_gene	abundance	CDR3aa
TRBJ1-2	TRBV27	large	CASSPDGNYGYTF
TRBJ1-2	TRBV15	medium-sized	CATSRGFGLRSNYGYTF
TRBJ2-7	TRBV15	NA	CATAQGRGLKFYEQYF
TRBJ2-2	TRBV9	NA	CASSARTTGELFF
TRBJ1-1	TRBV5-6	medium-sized	CASSLEQMNTEAFF
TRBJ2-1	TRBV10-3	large	CAIRGQVAYNEQFF
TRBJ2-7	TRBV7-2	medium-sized	CASSLVGTQTYEQYF
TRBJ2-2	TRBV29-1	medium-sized	CSGTTANTGELFF
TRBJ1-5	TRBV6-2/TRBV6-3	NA	CASSAGGSPNQPQHF
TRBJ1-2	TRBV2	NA	CASSDTGGWGYTF
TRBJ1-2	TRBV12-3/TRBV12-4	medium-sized	CASRSTGGYGYTF
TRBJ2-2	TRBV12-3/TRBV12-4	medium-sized	CASSLRAGPNTGELFF
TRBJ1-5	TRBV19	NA	CATGSNQPQHF
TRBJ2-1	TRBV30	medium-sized	CAWSKQVFNEQFF
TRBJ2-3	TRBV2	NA	CASTEGGFSTDTQYF
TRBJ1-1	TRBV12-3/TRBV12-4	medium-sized	CASKRTKGAEAFF
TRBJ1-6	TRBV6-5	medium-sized	CASSLHPGQNNSPLHF
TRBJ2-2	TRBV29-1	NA	CSGGADTGELFF
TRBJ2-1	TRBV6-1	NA	CASRDSGGPHEQFF
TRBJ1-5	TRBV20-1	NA	CGVGQTNQPQHF
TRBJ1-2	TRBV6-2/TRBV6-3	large	CASTETGLYGYTF